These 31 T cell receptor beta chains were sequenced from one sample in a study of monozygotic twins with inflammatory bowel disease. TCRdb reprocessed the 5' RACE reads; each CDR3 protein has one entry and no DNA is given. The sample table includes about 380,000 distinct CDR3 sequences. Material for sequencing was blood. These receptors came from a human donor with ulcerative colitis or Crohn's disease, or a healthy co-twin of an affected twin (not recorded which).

The CDR3 loop is CASSVGYSADTQYF. The V and J genes are TRBV9 and TRBJ2-3. The length of the CDR3 is 14 residues. CDR1 and CDR2 from the germline V gene are SGDLS and YYNGEE. Complete variable domain (other parts from reference TRBV9 and TRBJ2-3): DSGVTQTPKHLITATGQRVTLRCSPRSGDLSVYWYQQSLDQGLQFLIQYYNGEERAKGNILERFSAQQFPDLHSELNLSSLELGDSALYFCASSVGYSADTQYFGPGTRLTVL.

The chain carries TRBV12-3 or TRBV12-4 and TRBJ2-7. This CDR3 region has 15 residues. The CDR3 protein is CASSLDAGGSYEQYF.

This CDR3 is CASSPLETGVTTYEQYF. The chain is built from TRBV12-3 or TRBV12-4 and TRBJ2-7; the D call of TRBD2 rests on TCRdb alone, since no DNA is present to check it. This CDR3 contains 17 residues.

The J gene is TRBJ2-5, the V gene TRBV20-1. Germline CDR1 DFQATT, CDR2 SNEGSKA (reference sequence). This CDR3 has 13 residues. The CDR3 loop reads CSASPRYSETQYF.

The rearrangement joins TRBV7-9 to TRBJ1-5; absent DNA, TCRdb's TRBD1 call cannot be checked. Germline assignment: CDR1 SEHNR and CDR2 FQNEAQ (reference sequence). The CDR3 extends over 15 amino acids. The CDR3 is CASSPTGSSNQPQHF.

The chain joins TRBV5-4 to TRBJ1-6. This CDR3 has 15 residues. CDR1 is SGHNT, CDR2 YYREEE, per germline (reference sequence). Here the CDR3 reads CASSLGGRYNSPLHF.

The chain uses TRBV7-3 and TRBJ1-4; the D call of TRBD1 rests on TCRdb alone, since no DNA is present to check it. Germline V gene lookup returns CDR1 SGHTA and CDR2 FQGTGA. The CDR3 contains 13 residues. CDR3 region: CASSARDGGKLFF.

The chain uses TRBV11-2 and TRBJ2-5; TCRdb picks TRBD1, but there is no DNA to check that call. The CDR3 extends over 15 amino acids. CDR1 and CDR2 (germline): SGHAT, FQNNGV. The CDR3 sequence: CASSLERGAGETQYF.

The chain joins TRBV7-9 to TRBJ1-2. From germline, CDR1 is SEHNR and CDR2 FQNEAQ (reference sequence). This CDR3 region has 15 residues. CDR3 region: CASQTLQQNNYGYTF.

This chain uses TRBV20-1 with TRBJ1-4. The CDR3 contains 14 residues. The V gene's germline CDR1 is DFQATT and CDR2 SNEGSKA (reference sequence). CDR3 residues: CSAVGPTTNEKLFF.

CDR3 in amino acids: CASSLRRPTDTQCF. The V gene is TRBV12-3 or TRBV12-4, the J gene TRBJ2-3. The CDR3 loop spans 14 amino acids.

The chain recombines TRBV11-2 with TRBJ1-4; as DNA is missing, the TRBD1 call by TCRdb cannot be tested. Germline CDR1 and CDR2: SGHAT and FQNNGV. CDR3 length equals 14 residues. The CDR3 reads CASSRGQGNEKLFF.

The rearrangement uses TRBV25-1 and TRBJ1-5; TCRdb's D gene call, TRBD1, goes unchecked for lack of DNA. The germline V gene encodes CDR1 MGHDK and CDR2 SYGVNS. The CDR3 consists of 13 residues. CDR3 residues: CASSAGGNQPQHF.

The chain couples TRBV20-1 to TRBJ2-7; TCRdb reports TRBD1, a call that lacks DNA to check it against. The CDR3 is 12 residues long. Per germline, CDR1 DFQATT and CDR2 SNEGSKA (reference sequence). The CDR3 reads CSAPDRDYEQYF.

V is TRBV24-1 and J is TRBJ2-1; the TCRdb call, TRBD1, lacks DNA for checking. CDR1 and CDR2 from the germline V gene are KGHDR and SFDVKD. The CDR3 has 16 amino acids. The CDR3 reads CATSGSPGAPLNEQFF.

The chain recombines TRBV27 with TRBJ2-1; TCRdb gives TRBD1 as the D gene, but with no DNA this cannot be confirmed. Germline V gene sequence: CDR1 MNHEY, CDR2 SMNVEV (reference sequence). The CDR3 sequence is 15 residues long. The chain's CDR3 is CASSWGGQGVGEQFF.

CDR3 amino acids: CASSSSVSVERWDTQYF. The chain joins TRBV7-6 to TRBJ2-3; TCRdb lists TRBD1, though no DNA is available to test this call. The CDR3 is 17 amino acids. The germline V gene has CDR1 SGHVS and CDR2 FNYEAQ.

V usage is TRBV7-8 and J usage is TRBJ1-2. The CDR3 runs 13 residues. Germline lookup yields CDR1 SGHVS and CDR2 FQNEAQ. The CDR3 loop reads CASSLASNYGYTF.

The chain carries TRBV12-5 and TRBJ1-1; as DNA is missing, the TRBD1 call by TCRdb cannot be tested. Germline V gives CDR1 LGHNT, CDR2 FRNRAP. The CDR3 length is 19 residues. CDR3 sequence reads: CASGLGLTGGPSPNTEAFF.

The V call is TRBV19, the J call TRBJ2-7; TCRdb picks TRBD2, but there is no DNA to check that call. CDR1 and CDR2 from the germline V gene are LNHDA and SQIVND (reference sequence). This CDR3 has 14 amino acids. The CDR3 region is CASSTRRGRLEQYF.

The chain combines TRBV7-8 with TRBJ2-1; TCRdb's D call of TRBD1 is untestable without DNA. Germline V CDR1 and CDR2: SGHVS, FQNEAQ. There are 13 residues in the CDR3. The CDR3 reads CASSLGAGLEQFF.

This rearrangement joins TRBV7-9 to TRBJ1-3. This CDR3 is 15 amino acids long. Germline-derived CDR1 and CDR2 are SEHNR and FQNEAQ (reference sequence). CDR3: CASSLELLSGNTIYF.

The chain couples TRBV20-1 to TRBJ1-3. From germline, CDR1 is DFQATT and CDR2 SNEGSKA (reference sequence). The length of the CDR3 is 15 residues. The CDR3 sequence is CSARDRKMSKNTIYF.

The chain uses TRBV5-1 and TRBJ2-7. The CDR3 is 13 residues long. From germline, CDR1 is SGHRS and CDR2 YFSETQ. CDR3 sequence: CASSLSGAYEQYF. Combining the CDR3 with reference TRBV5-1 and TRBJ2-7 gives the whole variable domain KAGVTQTPRYLIKTRGQQVTLSCSPISGHRSVSWYQQTPGQGLQFLFEYFSETQRNKGNFPGRFSGRQFSNSRSEMNVSTLELGDSALYLCASSLSGAYEQYFGPGTRLTVT.

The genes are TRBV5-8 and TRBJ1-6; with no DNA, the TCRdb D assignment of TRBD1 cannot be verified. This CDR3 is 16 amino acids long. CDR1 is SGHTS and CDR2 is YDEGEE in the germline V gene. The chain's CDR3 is CASSRGAVSYNSPLHF. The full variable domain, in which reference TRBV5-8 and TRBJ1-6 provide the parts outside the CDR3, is EAGVTQSPTHLIKTRGQQATLRCSPISGHTSVYWYQQALGLGLQFLLWYDEGEERNRGNFPPRFSGRQFPNYSSELNVNALELEDSALYLCASSRGAVSYNSPLHFGNGTRLTVT.

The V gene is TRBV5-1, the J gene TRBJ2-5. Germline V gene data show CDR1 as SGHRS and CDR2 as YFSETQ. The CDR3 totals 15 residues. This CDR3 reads CASSLASRNQETQYF.

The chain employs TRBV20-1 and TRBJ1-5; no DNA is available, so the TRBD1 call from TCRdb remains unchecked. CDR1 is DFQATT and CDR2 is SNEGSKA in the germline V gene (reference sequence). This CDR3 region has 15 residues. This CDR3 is CSARGQGGGNQPQHF.

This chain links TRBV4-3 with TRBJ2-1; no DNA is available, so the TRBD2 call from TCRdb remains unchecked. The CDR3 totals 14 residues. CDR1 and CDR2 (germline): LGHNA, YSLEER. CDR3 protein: CASSQDWTSEEQFF.

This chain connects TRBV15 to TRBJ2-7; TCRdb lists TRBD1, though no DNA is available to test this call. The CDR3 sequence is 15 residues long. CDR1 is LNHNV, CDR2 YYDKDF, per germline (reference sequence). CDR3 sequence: CATSIGDSSFYEQYF.

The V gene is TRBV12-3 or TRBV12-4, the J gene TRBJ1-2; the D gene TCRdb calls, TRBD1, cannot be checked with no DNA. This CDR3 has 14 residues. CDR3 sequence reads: CASSFGGALYGYTF.

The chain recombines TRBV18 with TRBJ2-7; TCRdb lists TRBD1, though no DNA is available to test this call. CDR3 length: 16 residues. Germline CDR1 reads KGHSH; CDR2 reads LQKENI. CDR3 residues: CASSPTSGDRPYEQYF.